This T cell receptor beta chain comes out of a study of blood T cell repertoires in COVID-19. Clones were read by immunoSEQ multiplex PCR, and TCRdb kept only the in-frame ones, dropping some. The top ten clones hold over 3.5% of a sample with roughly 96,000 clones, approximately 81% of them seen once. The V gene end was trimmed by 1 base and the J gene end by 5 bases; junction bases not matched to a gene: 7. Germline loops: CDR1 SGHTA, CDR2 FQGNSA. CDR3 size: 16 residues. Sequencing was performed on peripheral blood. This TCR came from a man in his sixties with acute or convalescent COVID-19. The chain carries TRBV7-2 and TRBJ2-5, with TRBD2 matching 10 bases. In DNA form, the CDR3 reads TGTGCCAGCAGCTTAGTGGGGCTAGCGGGGGCGGAGACCCAGTACTTC. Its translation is CASSLVGLAGAETQYF.